This T cell receptor (beta chain) was documented in a study of graft-versus-host responses after intestinal transplantation. Across the whole study: Each of the recipients got a multivisceral, liver-intestinal, or isolated intestinal transplant. For approximately three years after anti-thymocyte globulin induction, all recipients took tacrolimus and steroids.

In its sample, this clone was seen once. The antigen remains unidentified. The protocol was immunoSEQ multiplex PCR, while the TCRdb copy is restricted to in-frame clones and leaves out a portion. The sample contains tens of thousands of clones, roughly 90% of which appear only once. The CDR3 totals 10 residues. The V and J ends lost 8 bases and 8 bases respectively, with 9 bases between them. CDR1 is SNHLY and CDR2 is FYNNEI in the germline V gene. Study conclusions and caveats: Levels of circulating GvH clones at their peak were associated with early post-transplant HvG declines.

Sequencing used unstimulated CD8+ T cells sorted from spleen or lymph node cells, obtained before transplant. The chain links TRBV2 to TRBJ1-2; TRBD1 is a possible D gene (5 bases). This clonotype was obtained from a human donor who was the organ donor for an intestinal transplant. The CDR3 is CASDRGGYTF. The CDR3 DNA sequence: TGTGCCAGCGATAGGGGCGGCTACACCTTC.